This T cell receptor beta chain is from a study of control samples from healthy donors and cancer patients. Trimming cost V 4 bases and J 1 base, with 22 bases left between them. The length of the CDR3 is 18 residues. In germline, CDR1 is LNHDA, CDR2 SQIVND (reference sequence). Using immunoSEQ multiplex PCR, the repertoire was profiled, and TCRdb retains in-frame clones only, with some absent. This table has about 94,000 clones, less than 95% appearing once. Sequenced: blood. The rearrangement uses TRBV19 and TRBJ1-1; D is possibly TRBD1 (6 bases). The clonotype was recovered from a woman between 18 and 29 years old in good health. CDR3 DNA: TGTGCCAGTAGTAGGCCCTCCATCACGACAGGAGAGAACACTGAAGCTTTCTTT. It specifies CASSRPSITTGENTEAFF.